The 6 T cell receptor beta chains presented below share a single source sample, sequenced in a study of blood T cell repertoires in COVID-19. The data were produced by immunoSEQ multiplex PCR, yet TCRdb's version contains in-frame clones alone and is incomplete. The data show about 230,000 clones, under 90% seen once. Sequencing was carried out using peripheral blood. All receptors come from a man aged 45-65 years with COVID-19, enrolled during active disease.

The chain carries TRBV10-3 and TRBJ1-5; D unclear. This CDR3 is built from 13 residues. Germline values: CDR1 ENHRY, CDR2 SYGVKD. V dropped 3 bases and J dropped 9 bases, with 12 bases sitting between them. CDR3 protein: CAISDPGAAPQHF. CDR3 DNA sequence: TGTGCCATCAGTGACCCCGGTGCGGCGCCCCAGCATTTT.

The chain employs TRBV19 and TRBJ2-7; 8 bases fit TRBD1. CDR1 LNHDA and CDR2 SQIVND come from the germline V gene (reference sequence). The CDR3 runs 12 residues. V lost 9 bases to trimming and J lost 5 bases; unmatched junction nucleotides: 6. In DNA, the CDR3 is TGTGCCAGCCGGACAGGGTCCGACGAGCAGTACTTC. Protein: CASRTGSDEQYF.

The chain links TRBV12-3 or TRBV12-4 to TRBJ2-3; weak D call: TRBD1 (5 bases). The V and J ends lost 6 bases and 4 bases respectively, with 11 bases between them. The CDR3 is made up of 13 amino acids. CDR3 DNA: TGTGCCAGCAGCCTTCGACAGTCAGATACGCAGTATTTT. Its protein is CASSLRQSDTQYF.

CDR3 coding DNA: TGTGCCAGTAGTATATTAGCGGGAACGAACACCGGGGAGCTGTTTTTT. It yields the protein CASSILAGTNTGELFF. The chain employs TRBV19 and TRBJ2-2; TRBD2 matches 8 bases. The CDR3 has 16 residues. V shed 2 bases, J shed 0 bases, and the junction held 2 bases outside the gene matches. The germline V gene has CDR1 LNHDA and CDR2 SQIVND (reference sequence).

The table lists this clone with a count of one. This chain links TRBV9 with TRBJ1-4; 12 bases agree with TRBD1. The V gene's germline CDR1 is SGDLS and CDR2 YYNGEE. J gave up 8 bases and V 7 bases, and 6 bases lay outside the gene matches. This CDR3 has 14 residues. The CDR3 DNA is TGTGCCAGCGCTTCCGGGACAGGGGGCGAAAAACTGTTTTTT. Amino acid sequence: CASASGTGGEKLFF.

This clone was seen a handful of times. In the same sample, other DNA sequences code for this CDR3. The rearrangement joins TRBV5-1 to TRBJ2-5; TRBD1 agrees at 9 bases. Trimming at V came to 2 bases and at J to 5 bases, leaving 4 bases not matched to a gene. The CDR3 totals 14 residues. Germline V gene lookup returns CDR1 SGHRS and CDR2 YFSETQ. CDR3 in DNA: TGCGCCAGCAGCTTACAGGGGGCATGGGAGACCCAGTACTTC. Residues: CASSLQGAWETQYF.